The present TCR beta chain was sequenced within a study of Ad26.COV2.S vaccination and SARS-CoV-2 variants. The V end was cut by 6 bases, the J end by 0 bases, with 13 bases between. Per germline, CDR1 MRHNA and CDR2 SNTAGT. The CDR3 spans 15 residues. Broader study findings: Those who received vaccine or placebo ended up with similar non-spike TCR breadth. There was a possibility that the TCR breadth and depth analyses underestimated total T cell responses.

The treatment here: some 20 received Ad26.COV2.S at low or high dose, single or two shots; roughly five received placebo; per-sample allocation not given. Collection of the samples took place on day 63 after the first injection of vaccine or placebo. Comment on this clone: The antigen is undetermined.

Sequencing used immunoSEQ multiplex PCR; TCRdb keeps in-frame clones, though not all of them. The sample has a few hundred thousand clones, 83% seen once. The J gene is TRBJ2-3, the V gene TRBV6-4; D unresolved. The clonotype comes from a person between 18 and 65 years old who received the Ad26.COV2.S COVID-19 vaccine or a placebo. The sample consisted of peripheral blood, taken in a trial of Ad26.COV2.S vaccine versus placebo. This CDR3 reads CASSPQTYSTDTQYF. CDR3 nucleotide sequence: TGTGCCAGCAGCCCCCAGACCTATAGCACAGATACGCAGTATTTT.